The clone carrying this TCR beta chain was recorded at least ten times. Antigen: not known. The CDR3 covers 13 residues. V lost 7 bases and J 3 bases, leaving 13 bases between the germline ends. Germline CDR1 is SGHRS and CDR2 is YFSETQ. This record comes from a study of CD8 T cells in ankylosing spondylitis. Study-wide findings and caveats: Reported data indicate significant enrichment of disease-linked clones within matched ankylosing spondylitis synovial fluid.

Construction of TCR beta libraries was performed using quantitative 5'-RACE with molecular barcodes. TCRdb passed the 5' RACE reads through MiXCR, listing each CDR3 protein once. Among some 220,000 distinct CDR3 sequences, around 8% were seen once, and the ten largest hold around 4.8%. The sample comprised blood, either unsorted or a sorted T cell fraction (not recorded which). The chain has TRBV5-1 and TRBJ1-2; D not resolved. This sequence originates from a female donor with ankylosing spondylitis or in good health (not recorded which). CDR3 bases: TGCGCCAGCCGCGAACCCGGGGACTATGGCTACACCTTC. Amino acids: CASREPGDYGYTF.